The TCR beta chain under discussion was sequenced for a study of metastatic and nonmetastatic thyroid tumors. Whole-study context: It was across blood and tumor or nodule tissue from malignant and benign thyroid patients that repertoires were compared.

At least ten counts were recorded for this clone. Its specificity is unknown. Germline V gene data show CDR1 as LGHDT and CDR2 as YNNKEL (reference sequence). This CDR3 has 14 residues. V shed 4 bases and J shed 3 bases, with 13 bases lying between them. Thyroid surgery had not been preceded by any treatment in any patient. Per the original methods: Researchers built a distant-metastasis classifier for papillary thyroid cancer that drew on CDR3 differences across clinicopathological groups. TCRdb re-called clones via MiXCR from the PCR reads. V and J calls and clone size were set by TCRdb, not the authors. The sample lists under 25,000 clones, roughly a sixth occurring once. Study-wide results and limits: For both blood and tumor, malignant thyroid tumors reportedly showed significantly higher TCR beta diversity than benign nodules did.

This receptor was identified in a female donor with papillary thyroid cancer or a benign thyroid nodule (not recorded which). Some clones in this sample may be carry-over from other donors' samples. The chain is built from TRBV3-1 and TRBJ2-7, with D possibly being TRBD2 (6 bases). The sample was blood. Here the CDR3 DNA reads TGTGCCAGCAGCCGACTAGGAGGGCACTACGAGCAGTACTTC. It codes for CASSRLGGHYEQYF.